This TCR beta chain was profiled in a study of cytomegalovirus exposure and HLA in healthy donors. About the study: The same platform used for the approximately 670 first-cohort repertoires was also used for the roughly 120 validation repertoires, as a later analysis reported.

A remark on this clone: What it binds is not known.

Assay used: immunoSEQ multiplex PCR; TCRdb lists only in-frame clones, some missing. Of approximately 150,000 clones listed, roughly 90% are singletons. The CDR3 is 12 residues long. Germline CDR1 is LNHDA and CDR2 is SQIVND (reference sequence). V was clipped by 9 bases and J by 2 bases, with 8 bases between them. Findings and caveats of the study: TCR beta chains numbering some 150 were designated cytomegalovirus-associated. Rare TCR sequences dominated, though some public TCRs recurred in many donors.

This TCR was recovered from a man between 18 and 29 years old in good health and CMV-seropositive. The sequenced material came from PBMCs. The chain joins TRBV19 to TRBJ1-5; D gene unclear. This CDR3 is CASFTGNQPQHF. The CDR3 DNA reads TGTGCCAGCTTCACGGGCAATCAGCCCCAGCATTTT.